This T cell receptor (beta chain) was obtained from a study of identical twins. General study points: The same donors were not followed; conclusions instead depended on cross-sectional statistical analysis.

TCRdb processed the 5' RACE reads anew with MiXCR; each CDR3 protein has one entry. The sample has around 100,000 distinct CDR3 sequences; 5.9% are singletons. Germline assignment: CDR1 DFQATT and CDR2 SNEGSKA (reference sequence). J gave up 9 bases and V 2 bases, and 12 bases lay outside the gene matches. CDR3 size: 16 residues. As concerns this clonotype: The target antigen is unknown.

Source material: memory T cells sorted from blood. The genes are TRBV20-1 and TRBJ2-1; the match to TRBD2 covers 11 bases. This receptor was taken from a woman aged 50 to 65 in good health. CDR3 loop: CSARNPTSGRLVEQFF. The CDR3 nucleotides read TGCAGTGCTAGAAACCCAACTAGCGGGAGATTGGTTGAGCAGTTCTTC.